This TCR beta chain was found in a study of blood T cell repertoires in COVID-19 (dated by TCRdb to about 2020). General notes on the study: The collaborator samples originated in the United States, Italy and Spain and spanned the acute and convalescent phases of COVID-19. The prospective study material was composed of cDNA or gDNA derived from T cells, B-cell-depleted T cells, or PBMCs. Deeply sampled blood TCRbeta repertoires from subjects exposed to, actively infected with, or recovered from COVID-19 were included in the dataset. The repertoires were released in a freely available public database meant as a resource for research on the immune response to SARS-CoV-2. The samples were drawn from the first 160 participants of the ongoing ImmuneRACE study and from over 950 subjects provided by 6 global collaborators. The sample metadata nearly always contained a de-identified subject ID, COVID-19 status, age in years and sex. Where available, HLA class I and class II types were taken from metadata supplied by the sample provider and were not determined by assay-based typing. Broad study findings and their caveats: The quantity of clinical and demographic metadata differed by source and by participant and was supplied without curation.

A word on this clone: The antigen this receptor binds is unknown. No much larger clone is present one base from it, and per-base qualities are unavailable.

The collaborating institutions used their own protocols to collect whole blood in K2EDTA tubes. For TCRbeta analysis, collaborators shipped samples in one of three forms: frozen whole blood, isolated PBMCs, or DNA extracted from either of those sample types. The germline V gene sets CDR1 to KGHSH and CDR2 to LQKENI. From cysteine to phenylalanine, the CDR3 is 14 amino acids long. Of all the DNA, just the CDR3 is kept, 42 bases in frame from base 1. Trimming accounts for 7 bases at V and 5 bases at J, while the number of junction bases matched to no gene is 5. TCRbeta CDR3 regions were amplified from genomic DNA by means of the immunoSEQ Assay, a bias-controlled multiplex PCR. Regarding the original processing steps: The number of nucleated cells in each sample was estimated by amplification of reference gene primers within the assay. Sequence reads were collapsed and filtered to measure the absolute abundance of every unique TCRbeta CDR3 rearrangement. For each sample, productive Simpson clonality was calculated as the square root of Simpson's diversity index across productive rearrangements. The table comes from immuneACCESS by way of TCRdb, which keeps in-frame sequences with V and J called. Part of the clones is missing from these tables; in studies checked, under half for an unresolved V gene and the rest for unknown reasons. V and J calls and clone size come straight from that table; D and trimming were deduced from the DNA. Within this sample are under 200,000 clones, with over 80% of them counted one time only. The top ten clonotypes cover less than 3% of the sample.

The sequencing sample was made of peripheral blood. This TCR was sampled from a woman aged 55-69 years with acute or convalescent COVID-19. This chain joins TRBV18 to TRBJ1-4; 9 bases in the junction line up with TRBD1. The CDR3 amino acid sequence is: CASLLGQGNEKLFF. The sequenced DNA: TGTGCCAGCTTGCTCGGACAGGGGAATGAAAAACTGTTTTTT.